The clone carrying this TCR beta chain has a handful of counts. Its antigen remains unidentified. The V end was cut by 3 bases, the J end by 4 bases, with 10 bases between. Germline values: CDR1 MNHEY, CDR2 SMNVEV (reference sequence). CDR3 length: 14 residues. Sequencing targeted expressed TCRB transcripts, as all isolated RNA had been reverse transcribed. Samples of naive, central memory and regulatory T cells yielded a mean of approximately 3.9 million reads. Measured with immunoSEQ multiplex PCR; TCRdb has only the in-frame clones, and not every one. The sample lists around 44,000 clones; 51% were seen once. This record belongs to a study of beta chain features in type 1 diabetes. Study results and caveats: VDJ junctions sequenced from type 1 diabetes patients showed fewer insertions and more deletions. The study found moderately but significantly shorter TCRB CDR3s in all four CD4+ subsets of Type 1 diabetes patients.

The sequenced sample consisted of Tregs from blood. This chain uses TRBV27 with TRBJ2-1, with D possibly being TRBD1 (6 bases). The sequence was obtained from a woman younger than 35 in good health. The chain's CDR3 is CASSFGQIYNEQFF. CDR3 DNA sequence: TGTGCCAGCAGTTTCGGACAGATATACAATGAGCAGTTCTTC.